The 16 T cell receptor beta chains reported below all come from one sample, sequenced in a study of blood T cells in healthy people across ages. The authors ran a second PCR of 7 to 11 cycles using a sample-barcoded 5' primer and a J-beta primer mix. MiXCR, applied by TCRdb to the 5' RACE reads, yields one record per CDR3 protein. The data show approximately 670,000 distinct CDR3 sequences, 40% to 50% seen once. The sequencing sample was made of blood. These receptors all come from an elderly man in good health.

This rearrangement joins TRBV20-1 to TRBJ2-1; D call uncertain. The DNA end lines up better with TRBJ2-7; the J call may be wrong. In germline, CDR1 is DFQATT, CDR2 SNEGSKA (reference sequence). The CDR3 spans 13 residues. The CDR3 DNA sequence: TGCAGTGCTGTACCGAGCTCCTACAATGAGCAGTACTTC. Protein sequence: CSAVPSSYNEQYF.

This clonotype showed up many times. V is TRBV29-1 and J is TRBJ2-1; 12 bases match TRBD2. In germline, CDR1 is SQVTM, CDR2 ANQGSEA. Germline trimming cut 5 bases from V and 10 bases from J; bases unmatched to any gene: 6. The CDR3 sequence is 13 residues long. Here the CDR3 reads CSVTRTSGEEQFF. In nucleotides, the CDR3 is TGCAGCGTTACCAGGACTAGCGGGGAAGAGCAGTTCTTC.

The chain has TRBV20-1 and TRBJ1-1; no firm D call. The V gene's germline CDR1 is DFQATT and CDR2 SNEGSKA (reference sequence). The ends were cut back, 7 bases at V and 11 bases at J, with 14 bases in the middle. CDR3 size: 10 residues. CDR3 nucleotides: TGCAGTGTCAGAAGTGGAAGGGCTTTCTTT. Encoded protein: CSVRSGRAFF.

The gene calls are TRBV24-1 and TRBJ2-2; D not resolved. V was cut by 2 bases and J by 5 bases, with 8 bases left in between. Germline V gene data show CDR1 as KGHDR and CDR2 as SFDVKD. This CDR3 region has 14 residues. The CDR3 is CATSDSLRTGELFF. The CDR3 coding sequence is TGTGCCACCAGTGATTCCTTGAGAACCGGGGAGCTGTTTTTT.

This sequence joins TRBV12-3 or TRBV12-4 and TRBJ2-1, with D perhaps being TRBD1 or TRBD2 (6 bases each). The CDR3 sequence is 14 residues long. V was trimmed by 8 bases and J by 5 bases, leaving 16 bases between them. CDR3 sequence: CASFPRGGNNEQFF. The DNA for the CDR3 is TGTGCCAGCTTTCCTAGAGGGGGGAACAATGAGCAGTTCTTC.

The chain uses TRBV5-5 and TRBJ2-7, with D perhaps TRBD1 (5 bases). Germline values: CDR1 SGHKS, CDR2 YYEKEE (reference sequence). Trimming cost V 0 bases and J 2 bases, with 12 bases left between them. The CDR3 has 15 amino acids. In DNA form, the CDR3 reads TGTGCCAGCAGCTTGGAGGGGCTGAGGACCTACGAGCAGTACTTC. As protein: CASSLEGLRTYEQYF.

As regards this clonotype: A much larger clonotype is one base distant, so this may be a read error. V and J are TRBV7-6 and TRBJ2-5; D might be TRBD1 or TRBD2, each matching 5 bases. V was clipped by 4 bases and J by 2 bases, with 17 bases between them. The CDR3 consists of 16 residues. From germline, CDR1 is SGHVS and CDR2 FNYEAQ. CDR3 amino acids: CASSSPGALSQETQYF. The CDR3 bases are TGTGCCAGCAGCTCACCCGGGGCACTTTCACAAGAGACCCAGTACTTC.

There are a few counts of this clonotype. V and J are TRBV4-2 and TRBJ1-1; D ambiguous. The germline CDR1 and CDR2 sequences are LGHNA and YNFKEQ. The CDR3 is 15 residues long. V shed 0 bases and J shed 1 base, with 9 bases lying between them. CDR3 in amino acids: CASSQELRGNTEAFF. DNA for the CDR3: TGTGCCAGCAGCCAAGAATTACGGGGGAACACTGAAGCTTTCTTT.

The CDR3 nucleotides read TGCAGCGTTGGGTCAGGGTTTAGCTCAGATACGCAGTATTTT. Translated, it gives CSVGSGFSSDTQYF. V and J are TRBV29-1 and TRBJ2-3, with D tentatively TRBD1 (5 bases). The V gene's germline CDR1 is SQVTM and CDR2 ANQGSEA. The CDR3 covers 14 residues. Trimming took off 4 bases at V and 4 bases at J, with 15 bases between the two ends.

The chain combines TRBV20-1 with TRBJ1-2; a weak D match, TRBD1 (5 bases). Germline V gene lookup returns CDR1 DFQATT and CDR2 SNEGSKA (reference sequence). The CDR3 is 12 amino acids. Trimming removed 6 bases at V and 4 bases at J, with 12 bases between. The CDR3 DNA sequence: TGCAGTGCATTAGGGACTCGCTATGGCTACACCTTC. Translated: CSALGTRYGYTF.

This clonotype has a handful of counts. The rearrangement joins TRBV2 to TRBJ1-2; D is ambiguous. The V gene's germline CDR1 is SNHLY and CDR2 FYNNEI. V gave up 4 bases and J gave up 4 bases, with 13 bases separating them. The CDR3 has 14 residues. The CDR3 DNA is TGTGCCAGCAGTGTCAGGCAGCTCGTCTATGGCTACACCTTC. This gives the protein CASSVRQLVYGYTF.

The CDR3 sequence: CASSYSTGTSGGAWFF. The DNA for the CDR3 is TGTGCCAGCAGTTACTCGACCGGGACTAGCGGGGGGGCGTGGTTCTTC. The chain is built from TRBV6-5 and TRBJ2-1, with TRBD2 matching 16 bases. This CDR3 region has 16 residues. With V trimmed by 0 bases and J by 15 bases, 8 bases remained unmatched. Germline V gene data show CDR1 as MNHEY and CDR2 as SVGAGI.

The chain is built from TRBV29-1 and TRBJ1-1, with D maybe TRBD1 (5 bases). V dropped 6 bases and J dropped 0 bases, with 11 bases sitting between them. Germline V gene sequence: CDR1 SQVTM, CDR2 ANQGSEA. CDR3 length: 13 residues. The CDR3 bases are TGCAGCGTAGCCACAGGCGTGAACACTGAAGCTTTCTTT. Its translation: CSVATGVNTEAFF.

This clonotype was detected a few times. The chain couples TRBV12-3 or TRBV12-4 to TRBJ2-5; D is perhaps TRBD1 (6 bases). The CDR3 has 14 amino acids. The ends were cut back, 3 bases at V and 3 bases at J, with 11 bases in the middle. The chain's CDR3 is CASSFETGKETQYF. The CDR3 DNA is TGTGCCAGCAGTTTTGAAACAGGGAAAGAGACCCAGTACTTC.

The chain carries TRBV20-1 and TRBJ2-3; D is unclear. The CDR3 loop spans 9 amino acids. From germline, CDR1 is DFQATT and CDR2 SNEGSKA (reference sequence). V was cut by 2 bases and J by 7 bases, with 1 base left in between. This CDR3 reads CSARNTQYF. The CDR3, as DNA: TGCAGTGCTAGAAATACGCAGTATTTT.

This clonotype occurred a few times. The CDR3 is CASSPQLAGRDNEQFF. For the CDR3, the DNA is TGTGCCAGCAGTCCGCAACTAGCGGGGAGAGACAATGAGCAGTTCTTC. The genes are TRBV6-5 and TRBJ2-1, with TRBD2 matching 10 bases. Germline V CDR1 and CDR2: MNHEY, SVGAGI. Trimming took 5 bases from V and 5 from J; bases not matched to a gene: 9. The CDR3 length is 16 residues.